One and the same sample provided the 18 T cell receptor beta chains below, sequenced in a study of response to subunit inactivated influenza vaccine. A single record per CDR3 protein comes from TCRdb applying MiXCR to the RT-PCR reads. The table lists 150,000 to 200,000 distinct CDR3 sequences, about 12% of them singletons, with approximately 30% in the top ten. The same sample was also used in a study of T cells expressing NK-cell markers. That source notes: A 5'RACE template switching approach incorporating UMIs was used to make TCR beta cDNA.

Source: CD8+ T cells sorted from PBMCs, taken 11 to 12 days after vaccination. All receptors derive from a man in his fifties or sixties who received an inactivated influenza vaccine.

This clonotype was picked up many times. The V gene is TRBV7-2, the J gene TRBJ2-7; D unclear. V dropped 5 bases and J dropped 0 bases, with 14 bases sitting between them. CDR1 and CDR2 (germline): SGHTA, FQGNSA. The CDR3 covers 15 residues. In nucleotides, the CDR3 is TGTGCCAGCAGCCTACCCTTATATAGCTCCTACGAGCAGTACTTC. Residues: CASSLPLYSSYEQYF.

J is TRBJ2-7 and V is TRBV30; TRBD2 matches at 11 bases. This CDR3 contains 15 residues. Losses at the gene ends were 0 bases for V and 0 bases for J; bases not matched to a gene: 1. Germline CDR1 GTSNPN, CDR2 SVGIG (reference sequence). CDR3 protein: CAWSVGLAVSYEQYF. The CDR3 region has the DNA TGTGCCTGGAGTGTGGGACTAGCGGTCTCCTACGAGCAGTACTTC.

This clonotype has more than one count but fewer than ten. DNA of the CDR3: TGTGCCAGCAGCCAAGAATCGGTCGAGCAGTTCTTC. Translated: CASSQESVEQFF. The chain recombines TRBV3-1 with TRBJ2-1; D remains ambiguous. The V gene lost 0 bases and the J gene lost 10 bases, with 7 bases spanning the gap. The CDR3 sequence is 12 residues long. CDR1 and CDR2 from the germline V gene are LGHDT and YNNKEL (reference sequence).

There are many counts of this clonotype. The genes are TRBV30 and TRBJ2-6, with 7 bases identical to TRBD2. Unmatched junction bases numbered 8, after V lost 3 bases and J lost 0 bases. The CDR3 loop spans 17 amino acids. CDR1 and CDR2 from the germline V gene are GTSNPN and SVGIG (reference sequence). CDR3 region: CAWRDLGGSSGANVLTF. DNA for the CDR3: TGTGCCTGGAGGGATCTGGGAGGGAGCTCTGGGGCCAACGTCCTGACTTTC.

This chain uses TRBV25-1 with TRBJ2-7; TRBD1 is a possible D gene (6 bases). The CDR3 is 13 amino acids. CDR1 and CDR2 (germline): MGHDK, SYGVNS. Deletions cut 7 bases from V and 1 base from J, with 11 bases between. The CDR3 bases are TGTGCCAGCATTTCTCAGGGGTCCTACGAGCAGTACTTC. Residues: CASISQGSYEQYF.

This clonotype appeared a few times. This chain joins TRBV4-1 and TRBJ2-1; D ambiguous. From germline, CDR1 is MGHRA and CDR2 YSYEKL. Trimming pared 3 bases from V and 7 bases from J, leaving 22 bases between. The CDR3 is 17 residues long. This chain's CDR3 is CASSHNTRYREMNEQFF. The CDR3 nucleotides are TGCGCCAGCAGCCATAACACCCGATACCGCGAGATGAATGAGCAGTTCTTC.

This clonotype has more than one count but fewer than ten. The rearrangement links TRBV12-3 or TRBV12-4 to TRBJ2-1; 8 bases map to TRBD2. CDR3 size: 15 residues. V gave up 7 bases and J gave up 0 bases; unmatched junction bases: 5. CDR3 amino acids: CASTPGLVSYNEQFF. The CDR3, as DNA: TGTGCCAGCACCCCGGGACTAGTCTCCTACAATGAGCAGTTCTTC.

CDR3 bases: TGTGCCAGCAGTTTATCAGGGGTTAATAACGAGCAGTACTTC. Translated: CASSLSGVNNEQYF. This rearrangement joins TRBV12-3 or TRBV12-4 to TRBJ2-7; D is perhaps TRBD1 (6 bases). This CDR3 has 14 amino acids. Trimming removed 2 bases from V and 5 bases from J, with 13 bases in between.

This clonotype was observed a handful of times. CDR3 amino acids: CASNQGAGYNEQFF. CDR3 coding DNA: TGTGCCAGCAACCAAGGGGCCGGATACAATGAGCAGTTCTTC. The chain recombines TRBV12-3 or TRBV12-4 with TRBJ2-1; TRBD1 is a possible D gene (5 bases). Trimming removed 7 bases at V and 4 bases at J, with 14 bases between. The CDR3 covers 14 residues.

The CDR3 coding sequence is TGCAGTGCTAGAGATCCAGAGGGCTCCTACAATGAGCAGTTCTTC. Its translation: CSARDPEGSYNEQFF. The rearrangement joins TRBV20-1 to TRBJ2-1, with D tentatively TRBD2 (5 bases). The CDR3 extends over 15 amino acids. Germline V gene lookup returns CDR1 DFQATT and CDR2 SNEGSKA (reference sequence). V was clipped by 0 bases and J by 0 bases, with 9 bases between them.

A few counts support this clonotype. The chain links TRBV20-1 to TRBJ2-1; the D is unclear. V lost 5 bases, J lost 5 bases, and 4 bases lay in between. The V gene's germline CDR1 is DFQATT and CDR2 SNEGSKA (reference sequence). The CDR3 totals 10 residues. Written as DNA, the CDR3 is TGCAGTGCTGATAACAATGAGCAGTTCTTC. Its translation is CSADNNEQFF.

This clonotype was counted at least ten times. Mismatch with germline at one junction end may stem from a read error. The rearrangement links TRBV7-9 to TRBJ2-7; D remains unclear. The V gene's germline CDR1 is SEHNR and CDR2 FQNEAQ (reference sequence). The CDR3 covers 13 residues. This chain's CDR3 is CASSSYFSDEQYF. The CDR3 bases are TGTGCCAGCAGCTCGTACTTCTCCGACGAGCAGTACTTC.

CDR3 nucleotides: TGTGCCAGCAGTTCCGAGGTAGCGGGGACCGGGGAGCTGTTTTTT. As protein: CASSSEVAGTGELFF. This chain joins TRBV28 and TRBJ2-2; 8 bases map to TRBD2. The V segment lost 4 bases and the J segment 5 bases; nucleotides outside the gene matches: 6. There are 15 residues in the CDR3. Germline V gene sequence: CDR1 MDHEN, CDR2 SYDVKM.

The CDR3 protein is CASRNRDRGPTGELFF. CDR3 DNA sequence: TGCGCCAGCAGGAACCGGGACAGGGGGCCCACCGGGGAGCTGTTTTTT. The chain recombines TRBV10-2 with TRBJ2-2, with 12 bases lining up with TRBD1. Germline CDR1 reads WSHSY; CDR2 reads SAAADI. The CDR3 has 16 residues. V dropped 6 bases and J dropped 4; count of bases not matched to a gene: 6.

The chain carries TRBV12-3 or TRBV12-4 and TRBJ1-1, with D maybe TRBD1 (5 bases). Trimming took 4 bases from V and 4 from J, leaving 16 bases between them. The CDR3 covers 15 residues. CDR3 protein: CASSSDLWGVTEAFF. CDR3 nucleotides: TGTGCCAGCAGTTCGGATCTTTGGGGGGTCACTGAAGCTTTCTTT.

There are many counts of this clonotype. The chain is built from TRBV6-5 and TRBJ2-1, with TRBD2 as a possible D gene (5 bases). Germline V gene data show CDR1 as MNHEY and CDR2 as SVGAGI. Trimming cost V 0 bases and J 6 bases, with 18 bases left between them. The CDR3 is 17 amino acids. In DNA form, the CDR3 reads TGTGCCAGCAGTTACTCGAGGTTCGAGTTAGGGAGCAATGAGCAGTTCTTC. Residues: CASSYSRFELGSNEQFF.

This clonotype was detected only a few times. The V call is TRBV7-9, the J call TRBJ2-1; a weak D match, TRBD1 (5 bases). V lost 4 bases, J lost 0 bases, and 10 bases lay in between. Germline CDR1 is SEHNR and CDR2 is FQNEAQ (reference sequence). This CDR3 comprises 15 residues. CDR3 region: CASSSRQSSYNEQFF. The CDR3 bases are TGTGCCAGCAGCTCACGACAGAGCTCCTACAATGAGCAGTTCTTC.

This clonotype was picked up a small number of times. The rearrangement uses TRBV10-3 and TRBJ2-3, with D possibly matching TRBD1 (5 bases). The CDR3 is 14 residues long. Germline V lookup: CDR1 ENHRY, CDR2 SYGVKD. Trimming removed 0 bases from V and 6 bases from J, with 10 bases in between. CDR3 loop: CAISESPDIDTQYF. DNA of the CDR3: TGTGCCATCAGTGAGTCCCCGGACATCGATACGCAGTATTTT.